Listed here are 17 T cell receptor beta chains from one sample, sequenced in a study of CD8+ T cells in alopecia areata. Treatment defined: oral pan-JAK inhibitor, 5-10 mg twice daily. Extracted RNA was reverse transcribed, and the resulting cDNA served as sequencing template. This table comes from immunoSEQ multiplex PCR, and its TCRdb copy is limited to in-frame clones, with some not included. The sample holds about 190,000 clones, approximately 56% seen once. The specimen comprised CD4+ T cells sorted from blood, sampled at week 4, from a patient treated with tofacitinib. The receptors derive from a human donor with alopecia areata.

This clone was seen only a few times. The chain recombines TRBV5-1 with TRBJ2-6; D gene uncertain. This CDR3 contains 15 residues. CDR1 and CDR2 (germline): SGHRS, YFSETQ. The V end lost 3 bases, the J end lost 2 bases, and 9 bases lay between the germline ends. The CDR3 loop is CASSSPSAGANVLTF. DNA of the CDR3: TGCGCCAGCAGCTCCCCCAGCGCTGGGGCCAACGTCCTGACTTTC.

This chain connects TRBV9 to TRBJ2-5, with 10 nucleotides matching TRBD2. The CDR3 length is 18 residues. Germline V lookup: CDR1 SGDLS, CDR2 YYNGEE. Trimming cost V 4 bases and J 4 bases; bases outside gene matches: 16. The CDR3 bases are TGTGCCAGCAGCTCGGGACTAGCGAACAAGAGGTGGGGAGAGACCCAGTACTTC. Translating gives CASSSGLANKRWGETQYF.

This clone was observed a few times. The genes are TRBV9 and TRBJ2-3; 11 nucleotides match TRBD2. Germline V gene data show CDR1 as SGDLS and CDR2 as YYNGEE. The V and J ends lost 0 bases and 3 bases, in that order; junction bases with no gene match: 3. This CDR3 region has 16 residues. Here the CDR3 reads CASSVALAGGTDTQYF. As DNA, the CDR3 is TGTGCCAGCAGCGTAGCGCTAGCGGGAGGTACAGATACGCAGTATTTT. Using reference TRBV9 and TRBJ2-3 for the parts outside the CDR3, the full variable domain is DSGVTQTPKHLITATGQRVTLRCSPRSGDLSVYWYQQSLDQGLQFLIQYYNGEERAKGNILERFSAQQFPDLHSELNLSSLELGDSALYFCASSVALAGGTDTQYFGPGTRLTVL.

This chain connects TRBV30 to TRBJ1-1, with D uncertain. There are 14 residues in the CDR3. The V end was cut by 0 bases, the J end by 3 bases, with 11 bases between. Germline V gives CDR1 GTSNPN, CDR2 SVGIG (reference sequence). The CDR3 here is CAWSVDGGYTEAFF. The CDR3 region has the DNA TGTGCCTGGAGTGTAGACGGAGGGTACACTGAAGCTTTCTTT.

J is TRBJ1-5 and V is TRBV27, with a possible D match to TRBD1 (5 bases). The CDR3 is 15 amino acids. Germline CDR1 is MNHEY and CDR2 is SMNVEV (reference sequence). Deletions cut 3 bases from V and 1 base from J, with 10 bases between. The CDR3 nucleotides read TGTGCCAGCAGTTTTCGGGCAGGGAGCAATCAGCCCCAGCATTTT. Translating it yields CASSFRAGSNQPQHF.

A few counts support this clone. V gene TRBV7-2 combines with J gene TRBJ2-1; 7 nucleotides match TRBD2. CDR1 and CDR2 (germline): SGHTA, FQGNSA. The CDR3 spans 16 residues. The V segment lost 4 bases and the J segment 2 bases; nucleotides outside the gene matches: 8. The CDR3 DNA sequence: TGTGCCAGCAGCTCCGACACTAGCGCAACCTACAATGAGCAGTTCTTC. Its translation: CASSSDTSATYNEQFF.

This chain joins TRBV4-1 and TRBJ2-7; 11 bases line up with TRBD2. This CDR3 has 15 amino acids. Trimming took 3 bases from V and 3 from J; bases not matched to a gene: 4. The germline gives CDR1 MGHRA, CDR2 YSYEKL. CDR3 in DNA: TGCGCCAGCAGCCACGGGACTAGCGGAGTCTACGAGCAGTACTTC. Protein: CASSHGTSGVYEQYF.

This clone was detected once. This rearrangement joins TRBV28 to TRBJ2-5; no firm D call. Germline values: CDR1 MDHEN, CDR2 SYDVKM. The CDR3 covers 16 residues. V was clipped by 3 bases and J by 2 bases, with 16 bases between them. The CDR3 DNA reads TGTGCCAGCAGTTTCAACCCTGGGAAGGGACAAGAGACCCAGTACTTC. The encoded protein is CASSFNPGKGQETQYF.

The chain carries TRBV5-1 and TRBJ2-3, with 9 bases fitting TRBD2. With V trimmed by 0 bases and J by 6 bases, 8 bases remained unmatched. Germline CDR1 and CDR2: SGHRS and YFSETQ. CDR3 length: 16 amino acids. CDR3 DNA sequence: TGCGCCAGCAGCTTGGCTGTAGCGGGAGCCAGGGATACGCAGTATTTT. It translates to CASSLAVAGARDTQYF.

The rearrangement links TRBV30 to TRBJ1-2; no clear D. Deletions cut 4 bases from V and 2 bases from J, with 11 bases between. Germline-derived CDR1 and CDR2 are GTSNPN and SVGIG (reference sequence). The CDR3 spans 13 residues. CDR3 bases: TGTGCCTGGAAGTTTGGCAGCAACTATGGCTACACCTTC. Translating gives CAWKFGSNYGYTF.

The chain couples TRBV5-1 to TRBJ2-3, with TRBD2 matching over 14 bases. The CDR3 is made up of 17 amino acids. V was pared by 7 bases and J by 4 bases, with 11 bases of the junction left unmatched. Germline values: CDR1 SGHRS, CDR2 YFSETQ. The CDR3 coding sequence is TGCGCCAGCGGCCCCCTGGGACTAGCGGGAGTTGCAGATACGCAGTATTTT. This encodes CASGPLGLAGVADTQYF.

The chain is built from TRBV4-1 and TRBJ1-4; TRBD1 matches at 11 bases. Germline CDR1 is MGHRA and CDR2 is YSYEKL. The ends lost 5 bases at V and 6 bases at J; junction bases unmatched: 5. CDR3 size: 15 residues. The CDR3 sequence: CASSGRTGGYEKLFF. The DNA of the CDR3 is TGCGCCAGCAGCGGACGGACAGGGGGCTATGAAAAACTGTTTTTT.

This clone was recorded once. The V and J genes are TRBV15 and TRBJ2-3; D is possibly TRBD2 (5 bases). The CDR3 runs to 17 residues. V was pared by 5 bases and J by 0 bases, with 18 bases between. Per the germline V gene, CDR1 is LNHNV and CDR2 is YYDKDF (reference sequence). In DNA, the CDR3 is TGTGCCACCAGCGGTACGGGAACGGATTCTAGCACAGATACGCAGTATTTT. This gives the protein CATSGTGTDSSTDTQYF.

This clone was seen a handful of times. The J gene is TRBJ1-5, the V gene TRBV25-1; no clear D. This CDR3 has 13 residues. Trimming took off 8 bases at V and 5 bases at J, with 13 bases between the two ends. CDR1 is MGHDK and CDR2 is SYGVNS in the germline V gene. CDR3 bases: TGTGCCAGCCGAGGAGGAGAATATCAGCCCCAGCATTTT. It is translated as CASRGGEYQPQHF.

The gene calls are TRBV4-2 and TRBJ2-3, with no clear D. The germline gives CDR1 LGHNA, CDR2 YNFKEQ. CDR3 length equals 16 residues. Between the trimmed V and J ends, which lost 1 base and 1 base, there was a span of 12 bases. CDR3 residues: CASSQVVGSRTDTQYF. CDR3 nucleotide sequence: TGTGCCAGCAGCCAAGTGGTTGGCAGCCGCACAGATACGCAGTATTTT.

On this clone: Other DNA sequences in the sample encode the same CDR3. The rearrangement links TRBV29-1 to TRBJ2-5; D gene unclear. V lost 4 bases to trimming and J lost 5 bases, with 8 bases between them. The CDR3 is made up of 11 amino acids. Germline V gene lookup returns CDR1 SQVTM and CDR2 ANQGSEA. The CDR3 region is CSVVIGETQYF. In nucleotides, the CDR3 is TGCAGCGTTGTTATCGGGGAGACCCAGTACTTC.

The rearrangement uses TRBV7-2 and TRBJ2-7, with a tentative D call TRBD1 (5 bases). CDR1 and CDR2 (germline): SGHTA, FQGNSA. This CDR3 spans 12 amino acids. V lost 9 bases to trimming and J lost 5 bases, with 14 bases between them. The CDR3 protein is CASTTGNNEQYF. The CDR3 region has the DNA TGTGCCAGTACCACAGGCAACAACGAGCAGTACTTC.